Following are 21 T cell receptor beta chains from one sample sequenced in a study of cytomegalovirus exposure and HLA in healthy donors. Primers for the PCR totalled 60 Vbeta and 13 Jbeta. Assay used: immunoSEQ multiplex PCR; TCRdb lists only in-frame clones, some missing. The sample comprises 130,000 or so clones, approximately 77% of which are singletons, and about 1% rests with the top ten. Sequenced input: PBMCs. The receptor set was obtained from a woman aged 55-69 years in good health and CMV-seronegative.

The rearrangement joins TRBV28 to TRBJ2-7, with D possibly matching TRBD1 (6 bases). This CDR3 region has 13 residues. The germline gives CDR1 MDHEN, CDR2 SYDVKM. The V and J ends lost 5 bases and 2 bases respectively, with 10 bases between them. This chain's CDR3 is CASSNRVPYEQYF. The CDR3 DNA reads TGTGCCAGCAGTAACAGGGTTCCCTACGAGCAGTACTTC.

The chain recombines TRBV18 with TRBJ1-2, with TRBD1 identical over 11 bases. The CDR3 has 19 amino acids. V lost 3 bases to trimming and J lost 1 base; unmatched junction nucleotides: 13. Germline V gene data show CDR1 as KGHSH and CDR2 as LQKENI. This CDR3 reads CASSPYGPGQGVVNYGYTF. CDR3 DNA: TGTGCCAGCTCACCTTACGGGCCGGGACAGGGGGTTGTTAACTATGGCTACACCTTC.

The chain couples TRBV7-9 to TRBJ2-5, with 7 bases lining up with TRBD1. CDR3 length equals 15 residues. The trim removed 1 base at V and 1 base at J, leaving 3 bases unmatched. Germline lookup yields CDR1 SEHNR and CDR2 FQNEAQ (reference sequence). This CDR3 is CASSLVGTAQETQYF. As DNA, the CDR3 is TGTGCCAGCAGCTTAGTCGGGACAGCCCAAGAGACCCAGTACTTC.

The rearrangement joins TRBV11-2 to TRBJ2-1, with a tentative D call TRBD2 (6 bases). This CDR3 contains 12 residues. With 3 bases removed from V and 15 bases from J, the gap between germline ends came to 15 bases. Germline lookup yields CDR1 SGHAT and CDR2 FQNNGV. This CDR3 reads CASSLVPGALFF. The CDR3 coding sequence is TGTGCCAGCAGCTTGGTTCCGGGAGCCCTGTTCTTC.

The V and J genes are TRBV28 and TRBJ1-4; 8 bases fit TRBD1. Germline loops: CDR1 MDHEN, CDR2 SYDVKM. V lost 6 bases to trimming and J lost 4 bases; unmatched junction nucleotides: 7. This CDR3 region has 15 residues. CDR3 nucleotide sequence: TGTGCCAGCAGACAGACAGGGGCGAGTAATGAAAAACTGTTTTTT. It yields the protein CASRQTGASNEKLFF.

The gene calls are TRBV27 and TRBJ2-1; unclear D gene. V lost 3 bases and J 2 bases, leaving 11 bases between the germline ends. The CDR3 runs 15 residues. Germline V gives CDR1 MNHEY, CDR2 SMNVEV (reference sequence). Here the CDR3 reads CASSFRGGAYNEQFF. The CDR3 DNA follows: TGTGCCAGCAGTTTTCGTGGCGGAGCCTACAATGAGCAGTTCTTC.

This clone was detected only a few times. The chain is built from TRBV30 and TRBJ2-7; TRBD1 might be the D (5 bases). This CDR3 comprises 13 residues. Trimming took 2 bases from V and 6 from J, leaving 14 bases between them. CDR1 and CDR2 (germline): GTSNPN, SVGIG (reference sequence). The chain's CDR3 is CAWSPSRVGEQYF. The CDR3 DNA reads TGTGCCTGGAGTCCGAGCAGGGTGGGCGAGCAGTACTTC. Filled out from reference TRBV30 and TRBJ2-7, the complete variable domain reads SQTIHQWPATLVQPVGSPLSLECTVEGTSNPNLYWYRQAAGRGLQLLFYSVGIGQISSEVPQNLSASRPQDRQFILSSKKLLLSDSGFYLCAWSPSRVGEQYFGPGTRLTVT.

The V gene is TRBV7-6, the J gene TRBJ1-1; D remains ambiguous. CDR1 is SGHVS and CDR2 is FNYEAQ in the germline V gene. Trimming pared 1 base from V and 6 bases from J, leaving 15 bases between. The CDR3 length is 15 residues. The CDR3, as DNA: TGTGCCAGCAGCTTAGTTCCAGGCCGTACCGCTGAAGCTTTCTTT. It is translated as CASSLVPGRTAEAFF.

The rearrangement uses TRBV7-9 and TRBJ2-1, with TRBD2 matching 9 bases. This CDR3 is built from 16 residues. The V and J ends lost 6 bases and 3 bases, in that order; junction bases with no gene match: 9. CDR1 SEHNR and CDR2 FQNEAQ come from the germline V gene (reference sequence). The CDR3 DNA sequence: TGTGCCAGCAGACGCTCTAGCGGGGAGCGCTACAATGAGCAGTTCTTC. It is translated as CASRRSSGERYNEQFF.

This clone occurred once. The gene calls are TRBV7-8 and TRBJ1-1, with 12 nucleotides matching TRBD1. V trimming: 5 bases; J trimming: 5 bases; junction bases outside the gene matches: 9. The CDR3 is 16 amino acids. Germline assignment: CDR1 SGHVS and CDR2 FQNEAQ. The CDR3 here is CASSQRDRGLRTEAFF. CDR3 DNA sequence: TGTGCCAGCAGCCAAAGGGACAGGGGGCTGAGGACTGAAGCTTTCTTT.

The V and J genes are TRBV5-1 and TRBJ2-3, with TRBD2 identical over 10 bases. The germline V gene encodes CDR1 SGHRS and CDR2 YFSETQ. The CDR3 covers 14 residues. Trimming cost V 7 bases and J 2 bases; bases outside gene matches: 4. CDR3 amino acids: CASGLADNTDTQYF. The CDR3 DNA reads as TGCGCCAGCGGACTAGCGGATAACACAGATACGCAGTATTTT. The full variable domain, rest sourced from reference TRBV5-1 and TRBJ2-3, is KAGVTQTPRYLIKTRGQQVTLSCSPISGHRSVSWYQQTPGQGLQFLFEYFSETQRNKGNFPGRFSGRQFSNSRSEMNVSTLELGDSALYLCASGLADNTDTQYFGPGTRLTVL.

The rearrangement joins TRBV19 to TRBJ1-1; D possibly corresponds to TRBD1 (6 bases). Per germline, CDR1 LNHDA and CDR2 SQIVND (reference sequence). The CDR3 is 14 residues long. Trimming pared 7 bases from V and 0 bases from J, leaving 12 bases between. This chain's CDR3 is CASNPRGMNTEAFF. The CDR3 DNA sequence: TGTGCCAGTAACCCTAGGGGGATGAACACTGAAGCTTTCTTT.

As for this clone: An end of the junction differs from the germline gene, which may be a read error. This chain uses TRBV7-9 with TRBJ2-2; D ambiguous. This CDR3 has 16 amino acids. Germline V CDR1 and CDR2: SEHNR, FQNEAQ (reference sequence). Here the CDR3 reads CSSSSPRPTNTGELFF. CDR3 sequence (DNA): TGTTCCAGCAGCTCCCCCCGCCCGACAAACACCGGGGAGCTGTTTTTT.

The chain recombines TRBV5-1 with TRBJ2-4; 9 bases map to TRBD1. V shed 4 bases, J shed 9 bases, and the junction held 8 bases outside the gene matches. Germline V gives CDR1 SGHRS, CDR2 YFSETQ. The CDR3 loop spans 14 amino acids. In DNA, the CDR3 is TGCGCCAGCAGCACCCGGACAGGGGAGGGCATTCAGTACTTC. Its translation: CASSTRTGEGIQYF.

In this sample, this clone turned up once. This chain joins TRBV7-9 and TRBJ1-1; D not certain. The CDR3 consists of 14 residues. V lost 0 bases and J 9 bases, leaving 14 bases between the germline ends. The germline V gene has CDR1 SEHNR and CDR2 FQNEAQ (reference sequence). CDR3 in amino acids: CASSLAMAANKAFF. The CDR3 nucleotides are TGTGCCAGCAGCTTAGCGATGGCGGCGAATAAAGCTTTCTTT.

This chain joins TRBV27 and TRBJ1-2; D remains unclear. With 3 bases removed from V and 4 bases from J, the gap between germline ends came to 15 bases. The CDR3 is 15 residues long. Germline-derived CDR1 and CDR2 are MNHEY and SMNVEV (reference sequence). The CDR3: CASSLTPTTSYGYTF. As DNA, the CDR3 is TGTGCCAGCAGTTTGACTCCCACAACCAGCTATGGCTACACCTTC.

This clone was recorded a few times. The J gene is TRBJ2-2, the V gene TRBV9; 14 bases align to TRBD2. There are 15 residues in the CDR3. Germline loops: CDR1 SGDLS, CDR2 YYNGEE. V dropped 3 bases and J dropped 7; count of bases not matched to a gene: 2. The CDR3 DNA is TGTGCCAGCAGCGGCGGACTAGCGGGAGGCGGGGAGCTGTTTTTT. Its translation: CASSGGLAGGGELFF.

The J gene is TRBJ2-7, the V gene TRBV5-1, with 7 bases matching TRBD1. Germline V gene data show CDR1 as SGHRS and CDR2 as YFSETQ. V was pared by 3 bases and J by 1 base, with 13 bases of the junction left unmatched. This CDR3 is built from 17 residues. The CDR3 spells CASSSNPTGDISYEQYF. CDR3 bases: TGCGCCAGCAGCTCAAACCCCACAGGGGACATTTCCTACGAGCAGTACTTC.

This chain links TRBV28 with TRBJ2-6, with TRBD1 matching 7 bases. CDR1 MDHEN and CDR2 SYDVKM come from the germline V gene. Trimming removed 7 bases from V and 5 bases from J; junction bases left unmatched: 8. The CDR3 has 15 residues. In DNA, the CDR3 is TGTGCCAGCACCCCCCAGGGGGTTCGGGCCAACGTCCTGACTTTC. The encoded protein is CASTPQGVRANVLTF.

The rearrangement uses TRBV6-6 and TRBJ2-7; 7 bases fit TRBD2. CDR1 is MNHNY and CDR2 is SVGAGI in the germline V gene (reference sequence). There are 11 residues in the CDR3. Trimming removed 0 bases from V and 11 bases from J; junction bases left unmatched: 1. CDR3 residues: CASSYSGTKYF. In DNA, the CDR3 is TGTGCCAGCAGTTACTCGGGGACTAAGTACTTC.

This CDR3 is CASSSGLAGTGELFF. CDR3 DNA: TGTGCCAGCAGCTCGGGACTAGCGGGGACCGGGGAGCTGTTTTTT. The chain couples TRBV11-3 to TRBJ2-2; 13 positions agree with TRBD2. This CDR3 is 15 amino acids long. The trim removed 4 bases at V and 5 bases at J, leaving 1 base unmatched. Per germline, CDR1 SGHNT and CDR2 YENEEA.